This T cell receptor (beta chain) was sequenced for a study of Graves' ophthalmopathy and Graves' hyperthyroidism. Background on the study: There was a collection of peripheral blood at initial diagnosis, before any treatment.

This CDR3 has 13 residues. CDR1 is DFQATT and CDR2 is SNEGSKA in the germline V gene (reference sequence). The V and J ends lost 3 bases and 3 bases respectively, with 12 bases between them. The authors amplified TCR beta CDR3 regions, and they did so from RNA transcripts for repertoire sequencing. Second-round multiplex PCR came after a first-round RT-PCR that employed HTBI primers. MiXCR, applied by TCRdb to the multiplex PCR reads, yields one record per CDR3 protein. The data contain about 640,000 distinct CDR3 sequences, roughly 39% of them seen just once; the ten biggest clones take up 3% to 3.5%.

The chain joins TRBV20-1 to TRBJ2-7; D possibly corresponds to TRBD1 (6 bases). Sequencing was carried out using peripheral blood. The sequence was obtained from an adult man with Graves' ophthalmopathy. Here the CDR3 reads CSASHNRDYEQYF. CDR3 in DNA: TGCAGTGCTAGCCATAACAGGGACTACGAGCAGTACTTC.